This T cell receptor (beta chain) was identified during a study of T cells in Graves' hyperthyroidism and ophthalmopathy (dated by TCRdb to the late 2010s). Some background on the complete study: TCR V-J signatures able to tell the groups apart were searched for in a discovery cohort of 90 to 100 patients, of whom about 40 had Graves' ophthalmopathy and about 60 had stable Graves' hyperthyroidism. Whether ophthalmopathy could be predicted prospectively was tested in an independent validation cohort made up of approximately 19 hyperthyroidism patients plus 17 patients who later progressed to ophthalmopathy. For training and testing, the 100 or so patients in the discovery cohort were randomly divided in a 7:3 ratio. In addition, the study compared T-cell repertoires in thyroid tissue and in blood from several Graves' hyperthyroidism patients. After sampling, hyperthyroidism patients received methimazole starting at 30 mg daily, and ophthalmopathy patients received high-dose intravenous methylprednisolone. TCR Vbeta CDR3 sequencing of 120 to 150 peripheral blood samples (43 ophthalmopathy, approximately 80 hyperthyroidism and approximately 17 progressor patients) is reported in the paper.

Exclusion was applied to patients with uncontrolled infections, other autoimmune diseases, pregnancy or lactation. Clinical symptoms, serum thyroxine and TRAb, thyroid ultrasound, and orbital computed tomography formed the basis for the diagnoses. Total RNA was extracted with Trizol reagent, and quality was checked on an Agilent 2100 Bioanalyzer. Trimming removed 5 bases from V and 5 bases from J, leaving 13 bases between the germline ends. From a lookup of the germline V gene (reference sequence), CDR1 and CDR2 are SEHNR and FQNEAQ. Taken from cysteine to phenylalanine, the CDR3 has 13 residues. Only the CDR3 part of the read is kept: 39 bases, read in frame from the first base. This clonotype was seen just once. The antigen it recognizes is unknown. Per-nucleotide qualities are absent, and no much larger clonotype sits a single base away. One read is thin evidence. The TCR beta CDR3 regions were amplified from RNA transcripts. The TCR CDR3 was subjected to a first round of RT-PCR using the HTBI primer set and the Qiagen OneStep RT-PCR kit. A second multiplex PCR round built the libraries, followed by size selection and purification. Sequencing of the libraries was done on an Illumina HiSeq2000 using paired-end 100 bp reads. In the original analysis: Raw data were processed with SOAPnuke, discarding reads with adapters, uncalled bases, mean Phred below 15, or no exact constant-primer or identifier match. COPE v1.2.5 was used to merge high-quality paired reads, and clonotypes were defined as unique nucleotide sequences. MiTCR v1.1 was used to align the clonotypes against IMGT TRBV, TRBD and TRBJ reference segments. The analysis was restricted to V-J combinations with a frequency above 0.0001, which together covered just over 98% of the repertoires. A TCS score was defined as the ratio of F50 (clonal expansion) to E x V (chaos), with BLOSUM62-based TCRdist applied between CDR3 peptides within each V-J. Welch's t-statistics and random forest reduced around 550 V-J features to 13, which were used in a naive Bayes classifier (R e1071). The Morisita-Horn index was used to measure how similar the thyroid and blood repertoires were. Through fastp at Q25 and MiXCR, TCRdb rebuilt clones from the public reads, retaining in-frame beta chains. Entries that share a CDR3 protein sequence are merged under the most common genes and DNA. The authors' filters were not applied to this entry. For this sample the table gives around 660,000 distinct CDR3 sequences, of which nearly 45% were detected only once. Under 8% of the sample rests with the top ten.

Here is what the overall study found, with its caveats: Ophthalmopathy was separated from stable hyperthyroidism by a 13 V-J signature model, with around 88% sensitivity and approximately 81% specificity obtained in cross-validation and 80%/75% obtained in testing. No statistical method was used to fix the sample size in advance, and group allocation was not hidden from the investigators. Blood samples also contained most of the expanded thyroid clonotypes (frequency above 0.001), which suggests that blood repertoires may reflect thyroid immune responses. In validation, progression to ophthalmopathy was predicted by the model with approximately 67% sensitivity and roughly 72% specificity, a median of about 6 months before onset.

The receptor was isolated from an adult man with Graves' disease, either hyperthyroidism or ophthalmopathy (not recorded which). This sequence uses TRBV7-9 and TRBJ2-7; TRBD2 could be the D gene, as 5 bases match. The sample consisted of peripheral blood or thyroid tissue (not recorded which). CDR3 loop: CASSRSGSDEQYF. The nucleotides read TGTGCCAGCAGCCGATCGGGGTCGGACGAGCAGTACTTC.